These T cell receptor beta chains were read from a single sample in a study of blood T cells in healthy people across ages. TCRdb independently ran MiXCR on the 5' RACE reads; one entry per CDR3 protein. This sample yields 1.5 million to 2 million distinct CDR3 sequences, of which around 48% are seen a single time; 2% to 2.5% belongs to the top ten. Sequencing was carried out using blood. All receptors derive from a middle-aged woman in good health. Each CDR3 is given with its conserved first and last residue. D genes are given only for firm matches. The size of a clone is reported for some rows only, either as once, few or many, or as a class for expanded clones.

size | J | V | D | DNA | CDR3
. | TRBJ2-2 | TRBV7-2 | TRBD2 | TGTGCCAGCAGCATACTAGCGGGGGGTCAACTCTGGGAGCTGTTTTTT | CASSILAGGQLWELFF
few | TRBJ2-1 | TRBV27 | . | TGTGCCAGCAGTTTAGAGGGACCCGCGGGGGAGCAGTTCTTC | CASSLEGPAGEQFF
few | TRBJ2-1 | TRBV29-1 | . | TGCAGCGTCGGCGCCCATCAGTTCTTC | CSVGAHQFF
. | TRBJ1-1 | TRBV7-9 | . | TGTGCCAGCAGCCAAGGGATCATGAACACTGAAGCTTTCTTT | CASSQGIMNTEAFF
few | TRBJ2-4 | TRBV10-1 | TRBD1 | TGCGCCAGCAGTGGGACAGGGGGGAACATTCAGTACTTC | CASSGTGGNIQYF
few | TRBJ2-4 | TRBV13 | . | TGTGCCAGCAGCCGGGCGGCGGAGCTAGCCAAAAACATTCAGTACTTC | CASSRAAELAKNIQYF
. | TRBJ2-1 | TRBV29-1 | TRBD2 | TGCAGCGTTGAAGGGGACTACCAAGAGACCCAGTTCTTC | CSVEGDYQETQFF
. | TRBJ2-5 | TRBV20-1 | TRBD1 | TGCAGTGCTAACGGACAGGACCTATATAAAGAGACCCAGTACTTC | CSANGQDLYKETQYF
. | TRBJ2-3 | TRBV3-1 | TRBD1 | TGTGCCAGCAGCCCAGGGGGCAGGGATACGCAGTATTTT | CASSPGGRDTQYF
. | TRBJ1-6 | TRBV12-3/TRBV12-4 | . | TGTGCCAGCAGTGATACAGGGCTGAGCTCCTATAATTCACCCCTCCACTTT | CASSDTGLSSYNSPLHF
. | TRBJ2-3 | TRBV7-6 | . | TGTGCCAGCAGCTTAGGCGGCGGGGTGGTAGATACGCAGTATTTT | CASSLGGGVVDTQYF
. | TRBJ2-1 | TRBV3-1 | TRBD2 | TGTGCCAGCAGCCAAGATGGTAGCGGGAGTTTCGATGAGCAGTTCTTC | CASSQDGSGSFDEQFF
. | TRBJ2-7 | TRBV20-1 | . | TGCAGTGCTGGGGGCTCTAGCTCCTACGAGCAGTACTTC | CSAGGSSSYEQYF
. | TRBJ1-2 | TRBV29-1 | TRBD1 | TGCAGCGTTGAACTTTCTCGACAGGGGCCTAACTATGGCTACACCTTC | CSVELSRQGPNYGYTF
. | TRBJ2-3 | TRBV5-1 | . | TGCGCCAGCAGCTTGCGGGACCCTCACACAGATACGCAGTATTTT | CASSLRDPHTDTQYF
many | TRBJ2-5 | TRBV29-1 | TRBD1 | TGCAGCGTGAGCGACAGGGTCCGCCAAGAGACCCAGTACTTC | CSVSDRVRQETQYF
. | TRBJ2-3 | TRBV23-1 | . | TGCGCCAGCAGTCATTATGGGTTGAGCACAGATACGCGGTATTTT | CASSHYGLSTDTRYF
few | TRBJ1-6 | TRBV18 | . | TGTGCCAGCTCACCAGGGCACGGCAACTCACCCCTCCACTTT | CASSPGHGNSPLHF
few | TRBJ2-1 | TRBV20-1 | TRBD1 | TGCAGTGCTAGTCTCCGGGACAGGACCTTCGGGCGAAAGTTCTTC | CSASLRDRTFGRKFF
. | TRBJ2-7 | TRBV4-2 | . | TGTGCCAGCAGCCAAGTTGGCCAGGCAAGCTCCTACGAGCAGTACTTC | CASSQVGQASSYEQYF
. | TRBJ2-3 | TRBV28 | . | TGTGCCAGCAGTTTCCCAAGTCTGAGAGATACGCAGTATTTT | CASSFPSLRDTQYF